Reported below is one T cell receptor (beta chain). Its specificity is not known. The CDR3 is made up of 18 amino acids. Looked up from germline, CDR1 is SGDLS and CDR2 is YYNGEE. V lost 3 bases and J lost 2; bases outside the gene matches: 14. This entry belongs to a study of tumor-infiltrating lymphocytes in localized non-small cell lung cancer. Produced via immunoSEQ multiplex PCR; TCRdb's table is partial and in-frame only. This sample yields about 7,100 clones, of which 74% are seen a single time; about 8.3% belongs to the top ten. Study-wide points: Different pieces of the same tissue were used for each assay. Immunotypes IM1 and IM2 had similar TCR-derived T-cell fractions. Compared with uninvolved lung, tumors showed higher T cell infiltration by TCRbeta sequencing.

The origin of this receptor is a human donor with non-small cell lung cancer. The source material was uninvolved lung tissue not adjacent to the tumor. The J gene is TRBJ2-1, the V gene TRBV9, with TRBD1 identical over 7 bases. The DNA of the CDR3 is TGTGCCAGCAGCGCCAGGGGGACGCAGCGGACCACCTACAATGAGCAGTTCTTC. This sequence encodes CASSARGTQRTTYNEQFF.